This section outlines one TCR beta chain sequence together with its context. The specificity of this receptor is unknown. No base qualities exist here, and no much larger clone lies one base off it. This entry belongs to a study of vaccination and CD4 T cells after COVID-19 (dated by TCRdb to between 2021 and 2023). With respect to the entire study: Every convalescent patient had a positive nasal swab PCR test for SARS-CoV-2, with mild disease in under ten patients and severe disease in one. The convalescent cohort comprised six males and four females, including two Hispanic individuals, seven Caucasians, two Asians and one multiracial person. Two doses of either the Pfizer-BioNTech BNT162b2 vaccine (n=8) or the Moderna mRNA-1273 vaccine (n=2) were administered to participants. Post-COVID blood samples were collected from convalescent patients a median of around 100 days after diagnosis, with a range of roughly 35 to 180 days. Post-vaccine blood samples were taken a median of around 68 days after the second vaccine dose, with a range of 14 to 241 days. Overlapping spike peptide pools from SARS-CoV-2 and from the common cold coronaviruses HCoV-NL63, HCoV-OC43 and HCoV-229E were used as culture stimuli. Control cultures received a CEFX viral epitope pool as the positive control, an HIV-1 Nef peptide pool as the negative control, or no peptide. The spike-specific CD4+ TCR repertoire was compared before and after mRNA vaccination in approximately 9 COVID-19 convalescent patients and a few infection-naive healthy vaccine recipients.

Receptors were amplified or captured by PCR. DNA from cultured CD4+ T cells was subjected to TCR sequencing with the Oncomine TCR Beta short-read assay at the Johns Hopkins FTIC core. Genomic DNA was extracted from the cultured CD4+ T cells with the QIAamp micro DNA kit. Oncomine TCR Beta libraries from cultured CD4+ T cells were pooled with unique dual indexes and sequenced on an Illumina iSeq 100. The authors' pipeline ran thus. Non-productive sequences were removed, and CDR3s not starting with C, not ending with F or W, or shorter than 7 amino acids were discarded. Antigen-specific clonotypes were identified with the MANAFEST web application by comparing peptide-stimulated wells with reference and other culture wells. For a clone to be called positive, the clone needed an FDR below 0.05, an odds ratio above 5, and a productive frequency above 0.1% in at least two of three replicate wells. A clonotype counted as cross-reactive if it showed significant expansion both in the SARS-CoV-2 spike wells and in at least one common cold coronavirus spike condition. Using R version 3.6.1, CDR3 homology was evaluated through Levenshtein distances (stringdist) along with unrooted phylogenetic trees (ape). TCRdb ran its own pipeline on the public reads, namely fastp trimming at Q25 and MiXCR clone calling, and kept in-frame beta chains. Identical CDR3 proteins give one entry, which carries the most common genes and DNA. TCRdb's processing, not the authors' own work, is the source of the V and J calls. Within this sample are 15,000 to 16,000 distinct CDR3 sequences, with over 70% of them counted one time only. The top ten hold roughly 5.1% of the sample.

The CDR3 contains 15 residues, cysteine and phenylalanine counted. CDR3 DNA is the only sequence kept; it has 45 bases, read in frame from the first base. For CDR1 and CDR2, the germline V gene (reference sequence) lists MNHEY and SMNVEV. The treatment or condition label corresponds to: approximately 10-day PBMC culture with coronavirus spike peptide pools or control peptides (ViraFEST assay). The ViraFEST assay was used in the study, in which antigen-specific T cells were expanded with peptide pools and expanded clonotypes were subsequently identified by TCR sequencing. The positive SARS-CoV-2 PCR tests of the convalescent patients were dated from March to December 2020, before the Alpha, Beta and Delta variants emerged in the United States. Each well held roughly 2.2 million PBMCs cultured in IMDM containing about 5% human AB serum and around 10 IU/ml IL-2, with 8 to 10 ug/ml peptide pools added. Half of the culture medium was replaced with fresh IL-2-containing medium on days 3 and 7. After approximately 11 days of culture, CD4+ T cells were isolated by negative selection with the EasySep CD4+ T cell isolation kit. PBMCs were separated from whole blood using Ficoll-Paque Plus gradient centrifugation and then either used fresh or cryopreserved at -140C. Each culture condition was generally run in triplicate wells.

What the work shows at the level of the full study, not this receptor alone: Of the vaccine-specific clones in convalescent patients, 304 of 307, or nearly all, reacted only to SARS-CoV-2 spike and did not cross-react with common cold coronaviruses. The median number of SARS-CoV-2-reactive clonotypes rose from around 21 after infection to 35 to 45 after vaccination, but the change was not significant. Relatively few convalescent patients were included in the study, and early timepoints after natural infection were not analyzed. Among convalescent patients, a median roughly 90% of the SARS-CoV-2-reactive clones seen after vaccination appeared only after vaccination, which suggests priming specific to the vaccine.

The rearranged segments are TRBV27 and TRBJ2-1; TRBD1 is possibly the D segment (6 matching bases). The end of the DNA fits TRBJ2-7 better, so the J call may be wrong. The material sequenced was CD4+ T cells from blood, cultured in vitro. The source of this sequence is a human donor who had recovered from COVID-19. The CDR3 region has the sequence CASSQPRTGTYEQYF. The bases read TGTGCCAGCAGTCAACCTCGAACAGGGACCTACGAGCAGTACTTC.